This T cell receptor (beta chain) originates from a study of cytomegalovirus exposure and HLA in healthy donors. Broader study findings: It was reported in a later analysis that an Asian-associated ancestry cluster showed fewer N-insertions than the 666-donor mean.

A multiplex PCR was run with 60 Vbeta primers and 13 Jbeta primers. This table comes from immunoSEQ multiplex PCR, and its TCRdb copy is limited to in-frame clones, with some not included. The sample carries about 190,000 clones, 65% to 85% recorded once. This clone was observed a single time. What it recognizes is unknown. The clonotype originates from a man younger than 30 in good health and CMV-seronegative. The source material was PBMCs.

CDR3 nucleotides: TGTGCCAGCAGCTTAGACAGGGACGGTAACGAGGAGCTGTTTTTT. The encoded protein is CASSLDRDGNEELFF. The rearrangement joins TRBV7-9 to TRBJ2-2, with D possibly TRBD1 on 6 matching bases. Germline CDR1 is SEHNR and CDR2 is FQNEAQ (reference sequence). Trimming removed 1 base at V and 10 bases at J, with 16 bases between. CDR3 length: 15 amino acids.